These T cell receptor beta chains were read from a single sample in a study of blood T cell repertoires in COVID-19. Clones were read by immunoSEQ multiplex PCR, and TCRdb kept only the in-frame ones, dropping some. In the table there are approximately 27,000 clones, over 75% of which are singletons. Sequenced sample: peripheral blood. Receptor source: a man aged 60-69 years with acute or convalescent COVID-19. The CDR3 runs from the conserved cysteine through the conserved F or W. Fields, in order: D gene, J gene, CDR3 length, V gene, clone size, CDR3 DNA, CDR3 protein. The D gene is left open where the match is weak. For some rows the clone size is stated as once, few or many, or as a class when expanded; others skip it.

>NA|TRBJ1-4|16|TRBV24-1|NA
TGTGCCACCAGTGATTCCCGCCGGGACAATCGGGAAAAACTGTTTTTT
CATSDSRRDNREKLFF
>NA|TRBJ1-2|12|TRBV14|NA
TGTGCCAGCAGCGTACAGGGCTATGGCTACACCTTC
CASSVQGYGYTF
>NA|TRBJ1-2|14|TRBV5-6|NA
TGTGCCAGCAGCTTGGCGCGGTCGCAGTATGGCTACACCTTC
CASSLARSQYGYTF
>TRBD1|TRBJ1-6|16|TRBV9|NA
TGTGCCAGCATCCTCATCAGGGGGCATTGTAATTCACCCCTCCACTTT
CASILIRGHCNSPLHF
>NA|TRBJ2-7|13|TRBV7-9|few
TGTGCCAGCAGCTTAGACATAACCTACGAGCAGTACTTC
CASSLDITYEQYF
>TRBD2|TRBJ2-2|16|TRBV5-4|NA
TGTGCCAGCAGCTTGGGACTAGCGGGACGAACCGGGGAGCTGTTTTTT
CASSLGLAGRTGELFF
>TRBD1|TRBJ1-3|14|TRBV5-1|NA
TGCGCCAGCAGCTGGGACAGCTCTGGAAACACCATATATTTT
CASSWDSSGNTIYF
>NA|TRBJ2-3|14|TRBV20-1|once
TGCAGTGCTAGTAGCCGTACTAGCACAGATACGCAGTATTTT
CSASSRTSTDTQYF
>TRBD2|TRBJ2-3|20|TRBV18|NA
TGTGCCAGCTCACCTTGGACTAGCGGGGCGAGAACCCCTAGCACAGATACGCAGTATTTT
CASSPWTSGARTPSTDTQYF
>NA|TRBJ2-1|12|TRBV6-2/TRBV6-3|NA
TGTGCCAGCAGTTACTCTGAAGGGGATCTGTTCTTC
CASSYSEGDLFF
>TRBD1|TRBJ1-6|15|TRBV6-5|NA
TGTGCCAGCAGTTACGCCCAGGGGGCGAATTCACCCCTCCACTTT
CASSYAQGANSPLHF
>NA|TRBJ2-7|10|TRBV20-1|NA
TGCAGTGCCGTGAGATACGAGCAGTACTTC
CSAVRYEQYF
>TRBD2|TRBJ2-1|14|TRBV9|NA
TGTGCCAGCAGGCCCGCGGGGGAAAGCAATGAGCAGTTCTTC
CASRPAGESNEQFF
>NA|TRBJ2-6|15|TRBV2|NA
TGTGCCAGCCAGGGATCCCCTCCTGGGGCCAACGTCCTGACTTTC
CASQGSPPGANVLTF
>TRBD1|TRBJ1-2|15|TRBV18|few
TGTGCCAGCTCTCAAACCCGGGACAGGGGTGAAGGCTACACCTTC
CASSQTRDRGEGYTF
>TRBD2|TRBJ2-5|18|TRBV10-2|NA
TGCGCCAGCAGTGATAGGGGCGGTAGCGGGTCTCACCAAGAGACCCAGTACTTC
CASSDRGGSGSHQETQYF
>TRBD1|TRBJ1-6|15|TRBV10-1|NA
TGCGCCAGCAGTGAATCGACAGGGAAGAATTCACCCCTCCACTTT
CASSESTGKNSPLHF
>NA|TRBJ1-4|13|TRBV15|NA
TGTGCCACCAGCAGGGAGAAGAGTAAGAAACTGTTTTTT
CATSREKSKKLFF
>TRBD1|TRBJ2-3|14|TRBV10-3|NA
TGTGCCATCAGACCGGGACAGGGGACAGATACGCAGTATTTT
CAIRPGQGTDTQYF
>NA|TRBJ2-7|18|TRBV27|NA
TGTGCCAGCAGTTTCCCCTTCCCAAACAGGGAGGGGTACTACGAGCAGTACTTC
CASSFPFPNREGYYEQYF
>TRBD2|TRBJ2-3|14|TRBV29-1|NA
TGCAGCGTTGATTTCACTAGCGGGACGGATACGCAGTATTTT
CSVDFTSGTDTQYF
>TRBD2|TRBJ2-1|12|TRBV5-4|NA
TGTGCCAGCAGTTACCAGCCGGGGGGGCAGTTCTTC
CASSYQPGGQFF
>TRBD2|TRBJ2-3|18|TRBV28|NA
TGTGCCAGCAGTTTAGGGACTAGCGGACCCCCTAGCACAGATACGCAGTATTTT
CASSLGTSGPPSTDTQYF
>TRBD1|TRBJ2-7|13|TRBV29-1|NA
TGCAGCGTGCCGGGACAGGGGGTAGCCGAGCAGTACTTC
CSVPGQGVAEQYF
>NA|TRBJ2-7|13|TRBV19|NA
TGTGCCAGTAGTAAGGCGGCTTCCTACGAGCAGTACTTC
CASSKAASYEQYF
>TRBD2|TRBJ2-3|15|TRBV5-1|NA
TGCGCCAGCAGCTTGGCCGGGACTAACACAGATACGCAGTATTTT
CASSLAGTNTDTQYF
>NA|TRBJ1-5|14|TRBV11-1|NA
TGTGCCAGCAGCTTAAGTAGCGGTAATCAGCCCCAGCATTTT
CASSLSSGNQPQHF
>NA|TRBJ2-2|16|TRBV5-6|NA
TGTGCCAGCAGCTCCACTTACAGGGAGGGCACCGGGGAGCTGTTTTTT
CASSSTYREGTGELFF
>NA|TRBJ2-3|15|TRBV18|NA
TGTGCCAGCTCACCCCAGGGCCCTAGCACAGATACGCAGTATTTT
CASSPQGPSTDTQYF
>NA|TRBJ2-5|18|TRBV4-1|NA
TGCGCCAGCAGCCAGGGCCTCAGGGGGGCAGCGCCACAAGAGACCCAGTACTTC
CASSQGLRGAAPQETQYF
>TRBD1|TRBJ1-1|13|TRBV19|NA
TGTGCCAGTAGTCCCGGGACAGGGACTGAAGCTTTCTTT
CASSPGTGTEAFF
>NA|TRBJ1-1|15|TRBV3-1/TRBV3-2|NA
TGTGCCAGCAGCCACCATCGGAGGGAATCCACTGAAGCTTTCTTT
CASSHHRRESTEAFF
>TRBD2|TRBJ2-3|16|TRBV5-4|NA
TGTGCCAGCAGCTTTGCCCTAGCGGGAGACACAGATACGCAGTATTTT
CASSFALAGDTDTQYF
>TRBD2|TRBJ2-1|20|TRBV27|NA
TGTGCCAGCAGTTTAGGGCTAGCGGGAGTGGGAGCCCCGGGTGGGGGTGAGCAGTTCTTC
CASSLGLAGVGAPGGGEQFF
>NA|TRBJ1-5|14|TRBV18|NA
TGTGCCAGCTCAACAGACCTGGGCAATCAGCCCCAGCATTTT
CASSTDLGNQPQHF
>TRBD1|TRBJ2-5|14|TRBV11-3|NA
TGTGCCAGCAGCTCGGGACAGGGACAAGAGACCCAGTACTTC
CASSSGQGQETQYF
>NA|TRBJ2-3|15|TRBV6-2/TRBV6-3|NA
TGTGCCAGCAGTTACCCTAAGCGGGGCACAGATACGCAGTATTTT
CASSYPKRGTDTQYF
>NA|TRBJ1-2|15|TRBV19|NA
TGTGCCAGTAGTAGACCCCCCCCAGGGGATCATGGCTACACCTTC
CASSRPPPGDHGYTF
>NA|TRBJ1-4|14|TRBV6-5|once
TGTGCCAGCAGGGGACATGCAACTAATGAAAAACTGTTTTTT
CASRGHATNEKLFF
>NA|TRBJ1-2|12|TRBV2|NA
TGTGCCAGCAGTGAACAGAACTATGGCTACACCTTC
CASSEQNYGYTF
>TRBD2|TRBJ2-5|16|TRBV11-2|NA
TGTGCCAGCAGCTTGGGAGGGCAGGACCTCGGTGAGACCCAGTACTTC
CASSLGGQDLGETQYF
>NA|TRBJ1-1|14|TRBV6-5|NA
TGTGCCAGCAGGACTCGGGGATTGAACACTGAAGCTTTCTTT
CASRTRGLNTEAFF
>NA|TRBJ1-6|15|TRBV28|NA
TGTGCCAGCAGTTTCGGCAGAGGTTATAATTCACCCCTCCACTTT
CASSFGRGYNSPLHF
>NA|TRBJ2-3|16|TRBV29-1|NA
TGCAGCGTCCCACCCTGGTCTAATAATGAGGGAGATACGCAGTATTTT
CSVPPWSNNEGDTQYF
>NA|TRBJ2-6|13|TRBV30|NA
TGTGCCTGGTGGAGATCTGGGGCCAACGTCCTGACTTTC
CAWWRSGANVLTF
>NA|TRBJ1-1|13|TRBV7-2|NA
TGTGCCAGCAGCTTAGCGCGGAACACTGAAGCTTTCTTT
CASSLARNTEAFF